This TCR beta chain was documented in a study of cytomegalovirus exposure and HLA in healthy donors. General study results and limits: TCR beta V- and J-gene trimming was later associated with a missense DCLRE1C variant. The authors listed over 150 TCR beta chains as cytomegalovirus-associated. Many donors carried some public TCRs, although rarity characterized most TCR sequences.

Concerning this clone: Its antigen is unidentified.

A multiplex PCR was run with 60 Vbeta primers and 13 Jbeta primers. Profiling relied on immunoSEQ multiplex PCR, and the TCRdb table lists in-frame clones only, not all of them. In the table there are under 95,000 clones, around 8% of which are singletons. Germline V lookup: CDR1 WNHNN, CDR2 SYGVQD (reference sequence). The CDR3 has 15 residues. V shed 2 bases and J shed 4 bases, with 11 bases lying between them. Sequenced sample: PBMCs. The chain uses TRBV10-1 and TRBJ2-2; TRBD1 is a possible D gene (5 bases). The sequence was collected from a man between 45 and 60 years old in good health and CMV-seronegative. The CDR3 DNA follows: TGCGCCAGCAGTGAGAAGGGGCCGGGCACCGGGGAGCTGTTTTTT. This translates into CASSEKGPGTGELFF.